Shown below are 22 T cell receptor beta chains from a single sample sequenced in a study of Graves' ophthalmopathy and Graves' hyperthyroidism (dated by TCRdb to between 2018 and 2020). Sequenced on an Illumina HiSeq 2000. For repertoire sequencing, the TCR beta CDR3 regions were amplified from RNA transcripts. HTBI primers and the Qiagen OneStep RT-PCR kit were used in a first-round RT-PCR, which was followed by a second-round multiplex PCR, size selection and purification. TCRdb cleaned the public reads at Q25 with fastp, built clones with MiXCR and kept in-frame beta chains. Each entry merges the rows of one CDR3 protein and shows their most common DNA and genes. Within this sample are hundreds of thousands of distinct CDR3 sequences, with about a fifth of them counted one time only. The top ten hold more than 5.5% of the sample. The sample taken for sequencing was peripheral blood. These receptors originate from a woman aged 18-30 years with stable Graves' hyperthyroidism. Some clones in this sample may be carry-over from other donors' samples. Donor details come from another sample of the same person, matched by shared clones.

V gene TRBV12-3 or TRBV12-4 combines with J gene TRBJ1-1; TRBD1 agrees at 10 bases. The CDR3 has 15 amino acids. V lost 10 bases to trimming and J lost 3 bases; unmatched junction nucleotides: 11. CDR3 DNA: TGTGCCATACAAGGGACAGGGGTTCGGGACACTGAAGCTTTCTTT. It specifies CAIQGTGVRDTEAFF.

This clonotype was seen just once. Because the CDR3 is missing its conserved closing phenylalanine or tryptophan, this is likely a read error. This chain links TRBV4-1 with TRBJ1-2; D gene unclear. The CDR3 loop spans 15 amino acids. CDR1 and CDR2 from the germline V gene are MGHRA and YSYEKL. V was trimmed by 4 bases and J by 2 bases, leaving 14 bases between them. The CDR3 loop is CASSPIGRTNYGYTY. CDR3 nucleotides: TGCGCCAGCAGCCCGATAGGACGGACCAACTATGGCTACACCTAC.

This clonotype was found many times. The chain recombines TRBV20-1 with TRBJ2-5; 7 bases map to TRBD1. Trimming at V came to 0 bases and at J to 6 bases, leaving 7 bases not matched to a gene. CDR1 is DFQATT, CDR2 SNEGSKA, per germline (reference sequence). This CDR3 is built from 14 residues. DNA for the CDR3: TGCAGTGCTAGAGATCTAGACAGGGCCAAGACCCAGTACTTC. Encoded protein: CSARDLDRAKTQYF.

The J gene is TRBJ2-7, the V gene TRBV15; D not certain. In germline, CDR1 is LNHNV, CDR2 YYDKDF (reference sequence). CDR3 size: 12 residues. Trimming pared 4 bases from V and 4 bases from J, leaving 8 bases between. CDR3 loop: CATSNQGYEQYF. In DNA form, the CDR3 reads TGTGCCACCAGCAACCAAGGGTACGAGCAGTACTTC.

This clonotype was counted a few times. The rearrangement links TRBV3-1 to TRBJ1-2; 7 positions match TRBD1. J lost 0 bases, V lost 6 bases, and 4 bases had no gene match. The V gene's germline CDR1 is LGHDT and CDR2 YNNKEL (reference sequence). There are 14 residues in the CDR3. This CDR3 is CASRRQGSNYGYTF. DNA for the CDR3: TGTGCCAGCAGAAGACAGGGATCTAACTATGGCTACACCTTC.

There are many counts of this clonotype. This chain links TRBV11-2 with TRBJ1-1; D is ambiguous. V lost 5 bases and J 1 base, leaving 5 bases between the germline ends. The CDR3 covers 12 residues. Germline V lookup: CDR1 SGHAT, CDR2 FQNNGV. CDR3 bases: TGTGCCAGCAGCCACAGGAACACTGAAGCTTTCTTT. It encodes CASSHRNTEAFF. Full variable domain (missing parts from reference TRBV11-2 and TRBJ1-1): EAGVAQSPRYKIIEKRQSVAFWCNPISGHATLYWYQQILGQGPKLLIQFQNNGVVDDSQLPKDRFSAERLKGVDSTLKIQPAKLEDSAVYLCASSHRNTEAFFGQGTRLTVV.

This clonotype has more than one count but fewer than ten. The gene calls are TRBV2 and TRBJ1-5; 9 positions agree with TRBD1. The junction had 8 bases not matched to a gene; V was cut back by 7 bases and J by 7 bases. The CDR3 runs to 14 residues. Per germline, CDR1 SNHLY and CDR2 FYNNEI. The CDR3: CASNQQGAGQPQHF. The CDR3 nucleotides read TGTGCCAGCAACCAACAGGGGGCCGGGCAGCCCCAGCATTTT.

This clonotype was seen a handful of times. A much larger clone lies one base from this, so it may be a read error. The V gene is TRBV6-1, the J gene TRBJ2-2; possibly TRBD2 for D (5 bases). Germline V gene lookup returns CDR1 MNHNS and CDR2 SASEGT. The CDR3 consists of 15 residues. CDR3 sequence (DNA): TGTGCCAGCAGTGAAGCCGGTTTGGGAACCGGGGAGCTGTGTTTT. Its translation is CASSEAGLGTGELCF.

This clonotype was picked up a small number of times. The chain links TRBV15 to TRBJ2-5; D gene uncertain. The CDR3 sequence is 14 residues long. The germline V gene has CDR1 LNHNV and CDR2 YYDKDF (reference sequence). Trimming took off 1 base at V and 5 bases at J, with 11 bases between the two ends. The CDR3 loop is CATSRAGRWETQYF. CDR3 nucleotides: TGTGCCACCAGCAGAGCCGGCCGGTGGGAGACCCAGTACTTC. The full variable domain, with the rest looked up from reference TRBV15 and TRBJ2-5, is DAMVIQNPRYQVTQFGKPVTLSCSQTLNHNVMYWYQQKSSQAPKLLFHYYDKDFNNEADTPDNFQSRRPNTSFCFLDIRSPGLGDTAMYLCATSRAGRWETQYFGPGTRLLVL.

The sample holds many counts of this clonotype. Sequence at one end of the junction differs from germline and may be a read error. The CDR3 DNA sequence: TGTGCCAACAGCTTAGAGACGAGGAACACCATATATTTT. Amino acid sequence: CANSLETRNTIYF. V usage is TRBV7-2 and J usage is TRBJ1-3; D not certain. Looked up from germline, CDR1 is SGHTA and CDR2 is FQGNSA. The CDR3 spans 13 residues.

Here the CDR3 DNA reads TGTGCCAGCAGAGTCGTGAGAGACACCATATATTTT. Encoded protein: CASRVVRDTIYF. The chain carries TRBV6-1 and TRBJ1-3; no definite D call. The CDR3 extends over 12 amino acids. Germline CDR1 MNHNS, CDR2 SASEGT. Trimming cost V 6 bases and J 8 bases, with 11 bases left between them.

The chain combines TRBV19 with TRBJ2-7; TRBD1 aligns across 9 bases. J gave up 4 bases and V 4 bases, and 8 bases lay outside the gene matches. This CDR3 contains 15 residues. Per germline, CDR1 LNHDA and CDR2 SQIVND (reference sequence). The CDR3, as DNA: TGTGCCAGTAGTAACGGACAGGGGCGCGGGTACGAGCAGTACTTC. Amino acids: CASSNGQGRGYEQYF.

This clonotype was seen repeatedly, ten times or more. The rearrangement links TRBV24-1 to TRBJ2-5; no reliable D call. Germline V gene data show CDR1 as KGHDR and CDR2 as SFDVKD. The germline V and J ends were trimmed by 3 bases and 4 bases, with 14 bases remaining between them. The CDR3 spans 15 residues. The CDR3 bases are TGTGCCACCAGTGATAACGGAGTAGGTAGAGAGACCCAGTACTTC. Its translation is CATSDNGVGRETQYF.

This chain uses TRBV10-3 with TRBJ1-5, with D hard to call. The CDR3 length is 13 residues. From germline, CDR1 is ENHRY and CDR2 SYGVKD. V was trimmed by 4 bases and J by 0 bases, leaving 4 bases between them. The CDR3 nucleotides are TGTGCCATCAGTGGGAATAGCAATCAGCCCCAGCATTTT. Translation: CAISGNSNQPQHF.

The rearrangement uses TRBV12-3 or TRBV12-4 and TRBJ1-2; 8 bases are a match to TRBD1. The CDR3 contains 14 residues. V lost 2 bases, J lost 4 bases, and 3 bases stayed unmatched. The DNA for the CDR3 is TGTGCCAGCAGTTTACGGACAGGGACCTATGGCTACACCTTC. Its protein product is CASSLRTGTYGYTF.

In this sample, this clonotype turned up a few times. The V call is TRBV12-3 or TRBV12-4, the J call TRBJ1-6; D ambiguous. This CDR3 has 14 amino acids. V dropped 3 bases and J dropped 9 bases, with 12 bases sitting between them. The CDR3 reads CASSFSGRISPLHF. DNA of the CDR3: TGTGCCAGCAGTTTCTCTGGGAGGATTTCACCCCTCCACTTT.

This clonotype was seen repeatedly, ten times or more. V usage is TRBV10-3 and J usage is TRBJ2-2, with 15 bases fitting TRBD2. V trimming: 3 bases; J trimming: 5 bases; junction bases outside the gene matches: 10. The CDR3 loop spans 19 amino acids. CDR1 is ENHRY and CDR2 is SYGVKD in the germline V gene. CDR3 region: CAISDPSRTSGRVTGELFF. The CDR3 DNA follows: TGTGCCATCAGTGACCCGAGCCGGACTAGCGGGAGGGTTACCGGGGAGCTGTTTTTT.

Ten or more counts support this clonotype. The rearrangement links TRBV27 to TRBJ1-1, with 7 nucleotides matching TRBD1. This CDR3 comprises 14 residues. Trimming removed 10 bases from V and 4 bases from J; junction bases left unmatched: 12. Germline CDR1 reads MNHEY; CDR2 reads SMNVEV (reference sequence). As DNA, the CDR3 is TGTGCCATCCGGCGACAGGGTGCGCCCACTGAAGCTTTCTTT. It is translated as CAIRRQGAPTEAFF.

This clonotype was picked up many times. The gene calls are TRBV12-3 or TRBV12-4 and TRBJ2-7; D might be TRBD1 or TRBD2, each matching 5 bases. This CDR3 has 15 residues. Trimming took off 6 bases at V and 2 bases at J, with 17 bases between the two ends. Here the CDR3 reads CASSSRHGAPYEQYF. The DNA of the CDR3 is TGTGCCAGCAGCTCTCGGCACGGGGCCCCCTACGAGCAGTACTTC.

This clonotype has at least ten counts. This chain's CDR3 is CASKGGGGSGSAPLAYEQYF. Written as DNA, the CDR3 is TGTGCCAGCAAGGGCGGGGGTGGTAGCGGGAGTGCCCCTTTGGCCTACGAGCAGTACTTC. The V and J genes are TRBV6-4 and TRBJ2-7, with TRBD2 identical over 9 bases. CDR1 MRHNA and CDR2 SNTAGT come from the germline V gene. V shed 7 bases, J shed 2 bases, and the junction held 24 bases outside the gene matches. The CDR3 contains 20 residues.

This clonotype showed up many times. CDR3 amino acids: CSAVRKGTEAFF. CDR3 DNA sequence: TGCAGCGCAGTGCGAAAAGGGACTGAAGCTTTCTTT. J is TRBJ1-1 and V is TRBV29-1; D gene ambiguous. The CDR3 covers 12 residues. CDR1 SQVTM and CDR2 ANQGSEA come from the germline V gene. V was pared by 7 bases and J by 5 bases, with 14 bases between.

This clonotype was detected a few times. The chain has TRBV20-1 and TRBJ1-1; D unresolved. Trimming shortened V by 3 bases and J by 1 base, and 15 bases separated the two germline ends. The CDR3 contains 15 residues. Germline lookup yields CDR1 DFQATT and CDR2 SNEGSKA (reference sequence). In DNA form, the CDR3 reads TGCAGTGCTAGGGATTCTTGGGCATCGAACACTGAAGCTTTCTTT. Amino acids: CSARDSWASNTEAFF.